This T cell receptor beta chain was identified in a study of technical replicates of blood from several donors. Between the trimmed V and J ends, which lost 1 base and 0 bases, there was a span of 5 bases. Looked up from germline, CDR1 is SGHKS and CDR2 is YYEKEE (reference sequence). CDR3 length: 15 residues. TCRdb's copy holds only in-frame clones and misses some; the assay was immunoSEQ multiplex PCR. The sample lists 75,000 to 90,000 clones; over 80% were seen once. The chain employs TRBV5-5 and TRBJ1-6; no clear D. The sequence was collected from a human donor in good health. The material sequenced was T cells isolated from PBMCs. The CDR3 nucleotides read TGTGCCAGCAGCTTGCACTACTCCTATAATTCACCCCTCCACTTT. Protein sequence: CASSLHYSYNSPLHF.